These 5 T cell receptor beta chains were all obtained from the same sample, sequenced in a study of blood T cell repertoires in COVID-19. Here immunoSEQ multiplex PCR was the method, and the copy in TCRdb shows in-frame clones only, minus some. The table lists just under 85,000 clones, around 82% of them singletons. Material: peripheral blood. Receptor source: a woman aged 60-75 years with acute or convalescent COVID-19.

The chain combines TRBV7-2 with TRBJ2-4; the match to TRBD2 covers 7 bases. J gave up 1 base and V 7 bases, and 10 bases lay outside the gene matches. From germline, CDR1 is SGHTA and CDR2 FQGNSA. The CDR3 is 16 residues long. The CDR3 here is CASTPSRDYAKNIQYF. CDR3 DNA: TGTGCCAGCACCCCCTCCCGGGACTACGCCAAAAACATTCAGTACTTC.

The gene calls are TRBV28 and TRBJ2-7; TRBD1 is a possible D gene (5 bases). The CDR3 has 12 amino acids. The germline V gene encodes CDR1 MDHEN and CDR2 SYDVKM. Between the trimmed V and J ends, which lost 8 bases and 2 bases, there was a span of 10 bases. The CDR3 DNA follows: TGTGCCAGCTGGCAGGGCCCCTACGAGCAGTACTTC. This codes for CASWQGPYEQYF.

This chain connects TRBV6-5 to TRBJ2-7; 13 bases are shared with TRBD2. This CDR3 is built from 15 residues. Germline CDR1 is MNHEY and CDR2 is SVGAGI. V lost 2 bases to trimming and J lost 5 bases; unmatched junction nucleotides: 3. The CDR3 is CASSYRTSGRDEQYF. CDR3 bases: TGTGCCAGCAGTTACCGGACTAGCGGGAGAGACGAGCAGTACTTC.

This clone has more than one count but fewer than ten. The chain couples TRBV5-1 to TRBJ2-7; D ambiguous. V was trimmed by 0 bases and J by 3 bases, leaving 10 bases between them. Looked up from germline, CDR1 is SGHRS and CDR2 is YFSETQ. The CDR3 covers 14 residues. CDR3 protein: CASSLANSLYEQYF. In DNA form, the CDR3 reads TGCGCCAGCAGCTTGGCCAACAGCCTCTACGAGCAGTACTTC.

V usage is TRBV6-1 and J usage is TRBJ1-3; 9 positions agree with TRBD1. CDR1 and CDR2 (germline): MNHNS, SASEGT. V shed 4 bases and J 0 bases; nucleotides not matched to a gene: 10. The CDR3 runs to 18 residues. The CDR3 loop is CASSGGQGGFTSGNTIYF. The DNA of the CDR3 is TGTGCCAGCAGTGGGGGACAGGGAGGTTTTACCTCTGGAAACACCATATATTTT.